The 10 T cell receptor beta chains given below trace back to one sample, sequenced in a study of post-analysis software for immune sequencing data. Their antigen targets remain unknown. Unique molecular identifiers tagged the TCR beta cDNA libraries. TCRdb reanalysed the PCR reads using MiXCR and keeps one entry per CDR3 protein. The table has roughly 400,000 distinct CDR3 sequences, 39% seen once. Study results and limitations: TRBV5-6, TRBV5-1 and TRBV20-1 were among a few TRBV segments more frequent in patients than controls.

Sequencing was carried out using blood. The origin of the receptors is a girl aged 2 to 9 with multiple sclerosis.

This clonotype was seen a few times. The chain has TRBV5-1 and TRBJ1-5, with D hard to call. Per germline, CDR1 SGHRS and CDR2 YFSETQ. V lost 0 bases and J 2 bases, leaving 9 bases between the germline ends. The CDR3 contains 15 residues. CDR3 DNA: TGCGCCAGCAGCTTGGGGATACTGGGCAATCAGCCCCAGCATTTT. It translates to CASSLGILGNQPQHF. The full variable domain, in which reference TRBV5-1 and TRBJ1-5 provide the parts outside the CDR3, is KAGVTQTPRYLIKTRGQQVTLSCSPISGHRSVSWYQQTPGQGLQFLFEYFSETQRNKGNFPGRFSGRQFSNSRSEMNVSTLELGDSALYLCASSLGILGNQPQHFGDGTRLSIL.

This chain joins TRBV29-1 and TRBJ2-4; D remains unclear. Gene TRBJ2-7 matches the end of the DNA better, so the J call may be wrong. This CDR3 region has 12 residues. CDR1 and CDR2 from the germline V gene are SQVTM and ANQGSEA. The CDR3 DNA sequence: TGCAGCGTTGGCGCTCCAACCTACGAGCAGTACTTC. Its translation: CSVGAPTYEQYF.

The sample holds a few counts of this clonotype. The chain couples TRBV4-3 to TRBJ2-5; D uncertain. Trimming removed 0 bases at V and 5 bases at J, with 7 bases between. Germline-derived CDR1 and CDR2 are LGHNA and YSLEER. CDR3 length: 13 amino acids. In nucleotides, the CDR3 is TGCGCCAGCAGCCAAGATGGGAAGGAGACCCAGTACTTC. Its protein is CASSQDGKETQYF.

The chain has TRBV7-3 and TRBJ2-3, with D possibly being TRBD1 (6 bases). Between the trimmed V and J ends, which lost 4 bases and 3 bases, there was a span of 14 bases. This CDR3 has 15 residues. Germline lookup yields CDR1 SGHTA and CDR2 FQGTGA. This CDR3 reads CASSYQGGGTDTQYF. Here the CDR3 DNA reads TGTGCCAGCAGCTACCAAGGGGGTGGGACAGATACGCAGTATTTT.

The chain has TRBV7-2 and TRBJ2-5; D unclear. The CDR3 is 12 amino acids. V was cut by 8 bases and J by 2 bases, with 9 bases left in between. The germline V gene encodes CDR1 SGHTA and CDR2 FQGNSA. The CDR3 loop is CASDDLQETQYF. In DNA, the CDR3 is TGTGCCAGCGACGACTTACAAGAGACCCAGTACTTC. Drawing the rest from reference TRBV7-2 and TRBJ2-5, the complete variable domain is GAGVSQSPSNKVTEKGKDVELRCDPISGHTALYWYRQSLGQGLEFLIYFQGNSAPDKSGLPSDRFSAERTGGSVSTLTIQRTQQEDSAVYLCASDDLQETQYFGPGTRLLVL.

This clonotype has more than one count but fewer than ten. V gene TRBV20-1 combines with J gene TRBJ2-5, with D possibly TRBD2 on 6 matching bases. This CDR3 comprises 14 residues. Trimming left V 3 bases short and J 7 bases short, with 18 bases between. Germline V gives CDR1 DFQATT, CDR2 SNEGSKA (reference sequence). Written as DNA, the CDR3 is TGCAGTGCTAGCAGGGAAATGGAGGGAGGGACCCAGTACTTC. It specifies CSASREMEGGTQYF.

This clonotype was counted between two and nine times. This chain links TRBV5-6 with TRBJ1-2; D ambiguous. This CDR3 contains 15 residues. Trimming pared 0 bases from V and 4 bases from J, leaving 13 bases between. The germline V gene encodes CDR1 SGHDT and CDR2 YYEEEE. The CDR3 sequence is CASSLELGKFYGYTF. The DNA of the CDR3 is TGTGCCAGCAGCTTGGAATTGGGCAAATTCTATGGCTACACCTTC.

This clonotype was seen only a few times. V gene TRBV5-1 combines with J gene TRBJ2-1; a weak D match, TRBD2 (5 bases). Trimming cost V 5 bases and J 2 bases, with 11 bases left between them. CDR3 length: 14 amino acids. Germline V CDR1 and CDR2: SGHRS, YFSETQ. The CDR3 loop reads CASSRAGPYNEQFF. For the CDR3, the DNA is TGCGCCAGCAGTCGGGCGGGCCCCTACAATGAGCAGTTCTTC. The complete variable domain, with remaining parts taken from reference TRBV5-1 and TRBJ2-1, reads KAGVTQTPRYLIKTRGQQVTLSCSPISGHRSVSWYQQTPGQGLQFLFEYFSETQRNKGNFPGRFSGRQFSNSRSEMNVSTLELGDSALYLCASSRAGPYNEQFFGPGTRLTVL.

This clonotype was counted only a few times. The V call is TRBV12-3 or TRBV12-4, the J call TRBJ1-5; D call uncertain. This CDR3 has 14 residues. V lost 1 base and J lost 4, with 8 bases in between. The CDR3 bases are TGTGCCAGCAGTTTAGGTCCAACTAATCAGCCCCAGCATTTT. It encodes CASSLGPTNQPQHF.

The gene calls are TRBV10-3 and TRBJ2-3; D unresolved. V was trimmed by 4 bases and J by 6 bases, leaving 17 bases between them. Germline values: CDR1 ENHRY, CDR2 SYGVKD. This CDR3 region has 15 residues. The CDR3 DNA reads as TGTGCCATCAGTGGGGCTTTTTCCCCTGGGGATACGCAGTATTTT. Protein: CAISGAFSPGDTQYF.